This T cell receptor (beta chain) was recorded in a study of blood T cell repertoires in COVID-19. The CDR3 loop spans 16 amino acids. V lost 4 bases to trimming and J lost 0 bases, with 10 bases between them. The germline V gene has CDR1 SGHVS and CDR2 FQNEAQ. Clones were sequenced by immunoSEQ multiplex PCR, and TCRdb holds only the in-frame ones, with some missing. The sample yields more than 95,000 clones, less than 85% seen once. V gene TRBV7-8 combines with J gene TRBJ2-6; no firm D call. The specimen was peripheral blood. The sequence came from a man between 50 and 59 years old with acute or convalescent COVID-19. CDR3 region: CASSWPDNSGANVLTF. The CDR3 DNA sequence: TGTGCCAGCAGCTGGCCAGACAACTCTGGGGCCAACGTCCTGACTTTC. The complete variable domain, with remaining parts taken from reference TRBV7-8 and TRBJ2-6, reads GAGVSQSPRYKVAKRGQDVALRCDPISGHVSLFWYQQALGQGPEFLTYFQNEAQLDKSGLPSDRFFAERPEGSVSTLKIQRTQQEDSAVYLCASSWPDNSGANVLTFGAGSRLTVL.